Below are 6 T cell receptor beta chains sequenced from a single sample in a study of cytomegalovirus exposure and HLA in healthy donors. A multiplex PCR was run with 60 Vbeta primers and 13 Jbeta primers. The protocol was immunoSEQ multiplex PCR, while the TCRdb copy is restricted to in-frame clones and leaves out a portion. Of about 170,000 clones listed, roughly 60% are singletons. Sequences were obtained from PBMCs. The source is a middle-aged man in good health and CMV-seronegative.

This chain uses TRBV6-1 with TRBJ2-7, with a possible D match to TRBD1 (6 bases). There are 13 residues in the CDR3. The germline gives CDR1 MNHNS, CDR2 SASEGT. Trimming pared 6 bases from V and 6 bases from J, leaving 15 bases between. CDR3 in amino acids: CASSPNRVGEQYF. The CDR3 DNA follows: TGTGCCAGCAGCCCTAACAGGGTAGGCGAGCAGTACTTC.

The rearrangement uses TRBV11-1 and TRBJ2-7; weak D call: TRBD2 (6 bases). V was trimmed by 5 bases and J by 0 bases, leaving 17 bases between them. This CDR3 region has 16 residues. CDR1 SGHAT and CDR2 FQDESV come from the germline V gene (reference sequence). CDR3 DNA sequence: TGTGCCAGCAGCACAACCGGGACTGAGAGCTCCTACGAGCAGTACTTC. Protein sequence: CASSTTGTESSYEQYF.

This clone was observed once. The chain carries TRBV9 and TRBJ2-1; maybe TRBD1 (6 bases). The CDR3 contains 15 residues. V was pared by 0 bases and J by 2 bases, with 9 bases between. The germline gives CDR1 SGDLS, CDR2 YYNGEE. The chain's CDR3 is CASSVEGGAYNEQFF. In nucleotides, the CDR3 is TGTGCCAGCAGCGTAGAAGGGGGTGCCTACAATGAGCAGTTCTTC.

The chain employs TRBV14 and TRBJ1-2; D perhaps matches TRBD1 (5 bases). From germline, CDR1 is SGHDN and CDR2 FVKESK. This CDR3 contains 15 residues. The V gene lost 5 bases and the J gene lost 8 bases, with 21 bases spanning the gap. The CDR3: CASSYLPQVPDGYTF. The CDR3 DNA is TGTGCCAGCAGCTATCTCCCACAGGTCCCTGACGGCTACACCTTC. Full variable domain (missing parts from reference TRBV14 and TRBJ1-2): EAGVTQFPSHSVIEKGQTVTLRCDPISGHDNLYWYRRVMGKEIKFLLHFVKESKQDESGMPNNRFLAERTGGTYSTLKVQPAELEDSGVYFCASSYLPQVPDGYTFGSGTRLTVV.

V and J are TRBV7-2 and TRBJ2-7; 11 bases match TRBD2. J was trimmed by 5 bases and V by 10 bases; bases with no gene match: 10. The germline V gene encodes CDR1 SGHTA and CDR2 FQGNSA. This CDR3 has 14 amino acids. The CDR3: CATTELAGVHEQYF. CDR3 sequence (DNA): TGTGCCACCACAGAACTAGCGGGAGTCCACGAGCAGTACTTC.

This clone was seen more than once but under ten times. The gene calls are TRBV19 and TRBJ2-7, with a weak D call TRBD1 (6 bases). The germline V gene encodes CDR1 LNHDA and CDR2 SQIVND (reference sequence). This CDR3 is 15 amino acids long. The V end lost 8 bases, the J end lost 0 bases, and 17 bases lay between the germline ends. CDR3 DNA: TGTGCCAGTCGAACCGGGACATCAGACTCCTACGAGCAGTACTTC. Translation: CASRTGTSDSYEQYF.